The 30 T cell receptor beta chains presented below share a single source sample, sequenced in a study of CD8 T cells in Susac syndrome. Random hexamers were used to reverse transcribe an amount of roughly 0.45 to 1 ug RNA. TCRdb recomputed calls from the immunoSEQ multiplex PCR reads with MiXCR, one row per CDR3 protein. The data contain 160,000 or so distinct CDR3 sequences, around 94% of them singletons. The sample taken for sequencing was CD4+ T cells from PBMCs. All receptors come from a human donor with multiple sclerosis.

For the CDR3, the DNA is TGTGCCACCTCTATAACAGGGAGCACAGATACGCAGTATTTT. It yields the protein CATSITGSTDTQYF. This rearrangement joins TRBV19 to TRBJ2-3, with D tentatively TRBD1 (6 bases). CDR1 is LNHDA, CDR2 SQIVND, per germline (reference sequence). The CDR3 covers 14 residues. V lost 10 bases and J lost 0, with 14 bases in between.

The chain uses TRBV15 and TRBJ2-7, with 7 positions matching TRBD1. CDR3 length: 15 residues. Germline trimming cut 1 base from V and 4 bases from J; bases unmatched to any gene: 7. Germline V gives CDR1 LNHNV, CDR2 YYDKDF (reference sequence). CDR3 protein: CATSRVGTDLYEQYF. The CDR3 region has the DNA TGTGCCACCAGCAGAGTGGGGACAGACCTTTACGAGCAGTACTTC.

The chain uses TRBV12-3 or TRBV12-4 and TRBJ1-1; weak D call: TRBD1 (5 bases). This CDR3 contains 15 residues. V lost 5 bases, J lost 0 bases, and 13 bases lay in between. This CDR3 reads CASSDGGSMNTEAFF. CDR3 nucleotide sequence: TGTGCCAGCAGTGACGGGGGGTCCATGAACACTGAAGCTTTCTTT.

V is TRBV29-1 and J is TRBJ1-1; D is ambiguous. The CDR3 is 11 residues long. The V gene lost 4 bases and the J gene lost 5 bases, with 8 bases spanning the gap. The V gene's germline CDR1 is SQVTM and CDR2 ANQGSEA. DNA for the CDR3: TGCAGCGTTGTTCGGGGAACTGAAGCTTTCTTT. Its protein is CSVVRGTEAFF.

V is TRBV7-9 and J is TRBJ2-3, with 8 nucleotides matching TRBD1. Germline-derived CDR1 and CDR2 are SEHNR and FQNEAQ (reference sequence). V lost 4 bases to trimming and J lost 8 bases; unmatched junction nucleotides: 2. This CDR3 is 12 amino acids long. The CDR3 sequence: CASSSDRGTQYF. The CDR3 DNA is TGTGCCAGCAGCTCCGACAGGGGTACGCAGTATTTT.

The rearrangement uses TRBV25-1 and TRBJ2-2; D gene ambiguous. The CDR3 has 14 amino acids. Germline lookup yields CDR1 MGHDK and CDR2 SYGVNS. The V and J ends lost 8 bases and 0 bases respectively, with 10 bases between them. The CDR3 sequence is CASSWASNTGELFF. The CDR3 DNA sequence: TGTGCCAGCTCATGGGCCTCGAACACCGGGGAGCTGTTTTTT.

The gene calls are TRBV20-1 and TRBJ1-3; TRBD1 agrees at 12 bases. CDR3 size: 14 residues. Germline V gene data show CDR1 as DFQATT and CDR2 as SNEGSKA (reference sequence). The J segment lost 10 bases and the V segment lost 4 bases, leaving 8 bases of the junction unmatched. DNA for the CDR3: TGCAGTGCTACCGGGGGACAGGGGGCATCTACCATATATTTT. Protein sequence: CSATGGQGASTIYF.

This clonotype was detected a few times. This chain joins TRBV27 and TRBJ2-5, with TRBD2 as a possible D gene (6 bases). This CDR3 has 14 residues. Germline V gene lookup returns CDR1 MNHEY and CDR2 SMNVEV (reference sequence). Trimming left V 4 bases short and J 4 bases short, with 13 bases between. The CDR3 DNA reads TGTGCCAGCAGTTCCAGTAGGAGGGGAGAGACCCAGTACTTC. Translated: CASSSSRRGETQYF.

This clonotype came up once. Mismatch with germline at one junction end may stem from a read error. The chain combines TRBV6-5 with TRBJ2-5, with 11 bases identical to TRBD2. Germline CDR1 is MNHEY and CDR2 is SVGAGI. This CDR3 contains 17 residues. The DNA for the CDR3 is TGTGCCAGCAGTCACTCGATAGCGGGAGGGCCTGGAGAGACCCAGTACTTC. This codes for CASSHSIAGGPGETQYF.

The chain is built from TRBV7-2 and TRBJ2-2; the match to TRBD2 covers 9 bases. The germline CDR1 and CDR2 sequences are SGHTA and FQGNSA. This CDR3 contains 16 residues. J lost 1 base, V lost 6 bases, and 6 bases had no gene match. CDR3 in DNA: TGTGCCAGCAGAGAAGGACTAGCGATGAACACCGGGGAGCTGTTTTTT. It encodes CASREGLAMNTGELFF.

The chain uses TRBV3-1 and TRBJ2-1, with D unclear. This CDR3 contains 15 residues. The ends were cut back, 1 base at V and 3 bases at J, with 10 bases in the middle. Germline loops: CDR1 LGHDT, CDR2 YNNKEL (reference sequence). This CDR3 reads CASSQVAVLYNEQFF. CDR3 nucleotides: TGTGCCAGCAGCCAAGTTGCGGTACTCTACAATGAGCAGTTCTTC.

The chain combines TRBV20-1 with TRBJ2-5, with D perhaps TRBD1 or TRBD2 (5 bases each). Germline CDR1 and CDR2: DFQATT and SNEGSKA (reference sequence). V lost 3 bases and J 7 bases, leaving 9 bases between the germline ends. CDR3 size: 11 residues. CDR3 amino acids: CSARGDRTQYF. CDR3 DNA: TGCAGTGCTAGGGGGGATCGGACCCAGTACTTC.

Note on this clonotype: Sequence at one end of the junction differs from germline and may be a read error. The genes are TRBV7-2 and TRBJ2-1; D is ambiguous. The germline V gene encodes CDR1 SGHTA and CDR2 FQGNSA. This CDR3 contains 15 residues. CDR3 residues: CASTLQPASYNEQFF. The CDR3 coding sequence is TGTGCCAGCACCTTACAGCCGGCCTCCTACAATGAGCAGTTCTTC.

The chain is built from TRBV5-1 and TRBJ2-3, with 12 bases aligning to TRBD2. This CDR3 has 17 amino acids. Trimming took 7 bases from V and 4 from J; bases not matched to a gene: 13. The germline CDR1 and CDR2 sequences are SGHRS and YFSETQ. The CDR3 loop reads CASPSGLAGGPADTQYF. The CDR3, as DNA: TGCGCCAGCCCATCGGGGCTAGCGGGAGGGCCCGCAGATACGCAGTATTTT.

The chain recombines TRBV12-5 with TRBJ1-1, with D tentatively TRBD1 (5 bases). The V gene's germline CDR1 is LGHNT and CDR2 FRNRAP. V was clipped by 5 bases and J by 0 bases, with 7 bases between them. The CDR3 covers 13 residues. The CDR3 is CASGRDLNTEAFF. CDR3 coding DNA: TGTGCTAGTGGTCGGGACTTGAACACTGAAGCTTTCTTT.

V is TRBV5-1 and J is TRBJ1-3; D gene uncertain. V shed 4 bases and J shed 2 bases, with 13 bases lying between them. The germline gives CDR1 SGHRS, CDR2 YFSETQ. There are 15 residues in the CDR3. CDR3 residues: CASSLFSGTGNTIYF. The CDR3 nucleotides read TGCGCCAGCAGCCTCTTTTCGGGGACTGGAAACACCATATATTTT.

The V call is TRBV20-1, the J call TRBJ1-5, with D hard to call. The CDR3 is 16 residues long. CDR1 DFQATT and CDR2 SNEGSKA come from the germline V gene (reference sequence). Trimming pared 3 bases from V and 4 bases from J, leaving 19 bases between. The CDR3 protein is CSARMGLGGKNQPQHF. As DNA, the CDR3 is TGCAGTGCTAGGATGGGCCTTGGCGGTAAAAATCAGCCCCAGCATTTT.

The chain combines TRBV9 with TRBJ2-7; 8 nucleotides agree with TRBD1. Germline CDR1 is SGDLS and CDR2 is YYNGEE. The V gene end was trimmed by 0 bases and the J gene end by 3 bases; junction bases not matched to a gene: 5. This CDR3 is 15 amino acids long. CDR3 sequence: CASSVDDRGFYEQYF. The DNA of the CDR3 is TGTGCCAGCAGCGTAGACGACAGGGGTTTCTACGAGCAGTACTTC.

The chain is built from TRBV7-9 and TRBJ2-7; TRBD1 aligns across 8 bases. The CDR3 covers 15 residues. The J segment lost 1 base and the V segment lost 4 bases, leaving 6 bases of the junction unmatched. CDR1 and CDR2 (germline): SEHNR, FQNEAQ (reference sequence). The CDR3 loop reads CASSYRTGRSYEQYF. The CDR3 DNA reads TGTGCCAGCAGCTACCGGACAGGGCGTTCCTACGAGCAGTACTTC.

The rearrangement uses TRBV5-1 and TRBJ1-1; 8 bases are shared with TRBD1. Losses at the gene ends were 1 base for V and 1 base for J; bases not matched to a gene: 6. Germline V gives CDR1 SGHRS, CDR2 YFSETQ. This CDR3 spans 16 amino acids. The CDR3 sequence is CASSLTPTGGNTEAFF. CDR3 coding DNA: TGCGCCAGCAGCTTGACACCCACAGGGGGGAACACTGAAGCTTTCTTT.

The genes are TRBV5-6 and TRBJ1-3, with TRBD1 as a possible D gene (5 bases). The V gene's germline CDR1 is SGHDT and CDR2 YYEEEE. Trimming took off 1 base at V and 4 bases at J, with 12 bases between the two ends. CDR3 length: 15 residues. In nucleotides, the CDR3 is TGTGCCAGCAGCTTGAACAGGTTCACAGGAAACACCATATATTTT. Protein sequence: CASSLNRFTGNTIYF.

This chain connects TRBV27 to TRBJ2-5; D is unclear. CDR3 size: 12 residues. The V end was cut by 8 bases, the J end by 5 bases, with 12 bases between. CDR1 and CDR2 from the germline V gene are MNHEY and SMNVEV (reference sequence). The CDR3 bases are TGTGCCAGCGGTGCGTCTGGGGAGACCCAGTACTTC. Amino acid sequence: CASGASGETQYF.

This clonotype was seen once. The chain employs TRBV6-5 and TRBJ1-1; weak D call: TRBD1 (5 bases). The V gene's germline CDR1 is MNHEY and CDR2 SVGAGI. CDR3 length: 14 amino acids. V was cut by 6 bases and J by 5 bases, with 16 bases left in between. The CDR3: CASRPPGARTEAFF. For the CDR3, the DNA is TGTGCCAGCAGGCCCCCCGGGGCAAGAACTGAAGCTTTCTTT.

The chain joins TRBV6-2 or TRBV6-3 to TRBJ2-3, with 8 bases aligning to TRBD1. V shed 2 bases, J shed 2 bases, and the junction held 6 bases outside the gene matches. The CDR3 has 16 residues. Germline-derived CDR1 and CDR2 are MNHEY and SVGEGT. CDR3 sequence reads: CASSYVPGGFTDTQYF. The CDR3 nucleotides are TGTGCCAGCAGTTACGTTCCAGGGGGCTTCACAGATACGCAGTATTTT.

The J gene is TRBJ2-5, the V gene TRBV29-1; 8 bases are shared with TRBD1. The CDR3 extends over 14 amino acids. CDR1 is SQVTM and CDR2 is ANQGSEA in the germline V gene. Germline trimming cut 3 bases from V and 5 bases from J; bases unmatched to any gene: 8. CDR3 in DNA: TGCAGCGTTGACGACAGGGGCAGGCCGGAGACCCAGTACTTC. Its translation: CSVDDRGRPETQYF.

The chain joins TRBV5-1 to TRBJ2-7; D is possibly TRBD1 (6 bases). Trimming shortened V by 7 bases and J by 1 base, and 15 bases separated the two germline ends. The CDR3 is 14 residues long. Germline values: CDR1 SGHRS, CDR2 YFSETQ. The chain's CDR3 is CASGLQGPSYEQYF. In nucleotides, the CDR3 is TGCGCCAGCGGATTACAGGGACCGTCCTACGAGCAGTACTTC.

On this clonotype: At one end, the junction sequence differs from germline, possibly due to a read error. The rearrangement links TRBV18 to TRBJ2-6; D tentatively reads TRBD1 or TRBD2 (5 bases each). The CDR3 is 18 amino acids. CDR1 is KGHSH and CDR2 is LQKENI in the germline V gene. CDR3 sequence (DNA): TGTGCCAGCTCACCTATGACGGCCAGCGGAACTGGGGCCAACATCCTGACTTTC. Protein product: CASSPMTASGTGANILTF.

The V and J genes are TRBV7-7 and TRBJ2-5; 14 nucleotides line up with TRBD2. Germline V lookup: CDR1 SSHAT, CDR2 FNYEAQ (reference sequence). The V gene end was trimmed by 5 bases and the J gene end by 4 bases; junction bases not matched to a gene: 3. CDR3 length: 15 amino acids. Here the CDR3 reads CASSPGLAGGETQYF. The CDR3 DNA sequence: TGTGCCAGCAGCCCTGGACTAGCGGGAGGAGAGACCCAGTACTTC.

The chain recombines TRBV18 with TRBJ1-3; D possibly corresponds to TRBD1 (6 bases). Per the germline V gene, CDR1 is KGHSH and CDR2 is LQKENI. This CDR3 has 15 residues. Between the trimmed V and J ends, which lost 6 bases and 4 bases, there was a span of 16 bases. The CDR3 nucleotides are TGTGCCAGCTCTCCGGCCGAGGGGGTCGGAAACACCATATATTTT. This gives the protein CASSPAEGVGNTIYF.

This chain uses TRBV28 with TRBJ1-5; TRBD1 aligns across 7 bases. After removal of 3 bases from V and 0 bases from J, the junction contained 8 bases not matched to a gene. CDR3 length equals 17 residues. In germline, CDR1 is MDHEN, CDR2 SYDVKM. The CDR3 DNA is TGTGCCAGCAGTTTTCTAAAGGGGACAGATAGCAATCAGCCCCAGCATTTT. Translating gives CASSFLKGTDSNQPQHF.